The TCR beta chain under discussion was sequenced for a study of patients and donors after allogeneic stem cell transplantation. The V gene's germline CDR1 is MNHEY and CDR2 SVGAGI. Losses at the gene ends were 6 bases for V and 1 base for J; bases not matched to a gene: 11. The CDR3 is 17 residues long. Each CDR3 protein gets one entry after TCRdb re-called the RT-PCR reads with MiXCR. The sample has around 170,000 distinct CDR3 sequences, more than 20% seen once. This chain connects TRBV6-5 to TRBJ2-3, with 9 bases lining up with TRBD1. The specimen sequenced was blood, either unsorted or a sorted T cell fraction (not recorded which). The TCR originated in a human donor who was either an allogeneic HSCT recipient or a stem cell or donor lymphocyte infusion donor (not recorded which). It is not recorded whose cells these are; they may come from a transplant donor. CDR3 in DNA: TGTGCCAGCAGCCTCGCACAGGGGGCTGGAGGCACAGATACGCAGTATTTT. Translating gives CASSLAQGAGGTDTQYF.